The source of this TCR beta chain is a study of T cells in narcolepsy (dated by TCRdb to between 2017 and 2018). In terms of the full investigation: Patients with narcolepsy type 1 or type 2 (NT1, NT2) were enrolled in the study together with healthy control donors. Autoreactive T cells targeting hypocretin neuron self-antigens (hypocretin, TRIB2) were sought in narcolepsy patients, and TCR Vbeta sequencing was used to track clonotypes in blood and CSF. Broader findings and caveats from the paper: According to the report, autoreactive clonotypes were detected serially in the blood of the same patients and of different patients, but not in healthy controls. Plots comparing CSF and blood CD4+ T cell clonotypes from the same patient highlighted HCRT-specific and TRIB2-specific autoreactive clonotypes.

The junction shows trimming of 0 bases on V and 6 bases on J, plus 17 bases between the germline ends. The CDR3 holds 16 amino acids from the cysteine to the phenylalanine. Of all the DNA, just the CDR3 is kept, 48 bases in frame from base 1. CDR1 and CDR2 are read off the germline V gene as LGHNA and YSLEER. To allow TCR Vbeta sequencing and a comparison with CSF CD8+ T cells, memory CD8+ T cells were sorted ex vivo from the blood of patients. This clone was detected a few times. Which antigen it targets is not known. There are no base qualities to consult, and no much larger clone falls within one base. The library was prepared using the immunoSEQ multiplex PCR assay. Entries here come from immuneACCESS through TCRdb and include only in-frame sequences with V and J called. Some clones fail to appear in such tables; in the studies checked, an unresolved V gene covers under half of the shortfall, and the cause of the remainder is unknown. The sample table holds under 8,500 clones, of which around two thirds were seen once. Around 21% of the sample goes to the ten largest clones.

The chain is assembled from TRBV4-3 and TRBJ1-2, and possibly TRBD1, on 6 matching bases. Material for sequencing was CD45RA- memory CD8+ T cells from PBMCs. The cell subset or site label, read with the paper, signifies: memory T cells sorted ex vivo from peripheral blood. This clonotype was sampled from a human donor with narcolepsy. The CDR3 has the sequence CASSQDRGGVLNGYTF. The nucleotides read TGCGCCAGCAGCCAAGATCGGGGGGGCGTTCTCAATGGCTACACCTTC.